The 32 T cell receptor beta chains in this list originate from one sample, sequenced in a study of shared clonotypes between healthy human individuals. The protocol was immunoSEQ multiplex PCR, while the TCRdb copy is restricted to in-frame clones and leaves out a portion. This table holds some 2 million clones, roughly 95% found once. Sequencing used naive CD4+ T cells sorted from blood. The subset was: CD45RA+ positively selected. All receptors derive from a man aged 18 to 30 in good health.

The table lists this clone with a few counts. The chain joins TRBV28 to TRBJ1-4; 7 bases fit TRBD1. CDR1 and CDR2 (germline): MDHEN, SYDVKM. This CDR3 region has 15 residues. V shed 6 bases and J 6 bases; nucleotides not matched to a gene: 10. In DNA, the CDR3 is TGTGCCAGCAGCTCCCCCTCAGGGGGGGATGAAAAACTGTTTTTT. Protein: CASSSPSGGDEKLFF.

This chain links TRBV5-1 with TRBJ2-2, with D tentatively TRBD2 (5 bases). Per the germline V gene, CDR1 is SGHRS and CDR2 is YFSETQ. V dropped 3 bases and J dropped 2 bases, with 11 bases sitting between them. The CDR3 consists of 15 residues. CDR3 residues: CASSSRRGNTGELFF. CDR3 DNA: TGCGCCAGCAGCTCCCGACGGGGAAACACCGGGGAGCTGTTTTTT.

This chain links TRBV28 with TRBJ1-4, with unresolved D. V was trimmed by 6 bases and J by 8 bases, leaving 4 bases between them. This CDR3 is built from 10 residues. Germline CDR1 is MDHEN and CDR2 is SYDVKM. In DNA form, the CDR3 reads TGTGCCAGCAGCGGGGAAAAACTGTTTTTT. Amino acid sequence: CASSGEKLFF.

This rearrangement joins TRBV28 to TRBJ2-1; 9 bases match TRBD1. This CDR3 spans 16 amino acids. Germline-derived CDR1 and CDR2 are MDHEN and SYDVKM. The junction had 10 bases not matched to a gene; V was cut back by 5 bases and J by 5 bases. The CDR3 nucleotides read TGTGCCAGCAGTCTACTTCCGGGACAGGGAAACAATGAGCAGTTCTTC. It yields the protein CASSLLPGQGNNEQFF.

CDR3 amino acids: CASGSRAWTEAFF. For the CDR3, the DNA is TGTGCCAGCGGGAGCAGGGCGTGGACTGAAGCTTTCTTT. The V and J genes are TRBV6-6 and TRBJ1-1, with D tentatively TRBD1 (5 bases). Between the trimmed V and J ends, which lost 8 bases and 5 bases, there was a span of 15 bases. Germline CDR1 reads MNHNY; CDR2 reads SVGAGI (reference sequence). This CDR3 contains 13 residues.

This clone was recorded only once. The CDR3 region is CASSSLSPAKNIQYF. In nucleotides, the CDR3 is TGTGCCAGTAGTTCCCTGAGCCCAGCCAAAAACATTCAGTACTTC. The chain links TRBV19 to TRBJ2-4, with D uncertain. This CDR3 contains 15 residues. CDR1 LNHDA and CDR2 SQIVND come from the germline V gene (reference sequence). Trimming removed 5 bases from V and 0 bases from J, with 11 bases in between. Using reference TRBV19 and TRBJ2-4 for the parts outside the CDR3, the full variable domain is DGGITQSPKYLFRKEGQNVTLSCEQNLNHDAMYWYRQDPGQGLRLIYYSQIVNDFQKGDIAEGYSVSREKKESFPLTVTSAQKNPTAFYLCASSSLSPAKNIQYFGAGTRLSVL.

The CDR3 protein is CASKGDTTNTGELFF. As DNA, the CDR3 is TGTGCCAGCAAAGGGGACACTACGAACACCGGGGAGCTGTTTTTT. The V gene is TRBV6-4, the J gene TRBJ2-2, with D possibly matching TRBD1 (6 bases). V was shortened by 7 bases and J by 0 bases, with 12 bases between the two germline ends. From germline, CDR1 is MRHNA and CDR2 SNTAGT. The CDR3 is made up of 15 amino acids.

The CDR3 bases are TGTGCCAGCAGCTACGGACTAGCGGGAGATGCCGAGCAGTACTTC. As protein: CASSYGLAGDAEQYF. The chain combines TRBV5-4 with TRBJ2-7; 13 bases are a match to TRBD2. After removal of 3 bases from V and 6 bases from J, the junction contained 6 bases not matched to a gene. The CDR3 sequence is 15 residues long. The germline gives CDR1 SGHNT, CDR2 YYREEE (reference sequence).

The chain uses TRBV5-6 and TRBJ2-2, with D possibly TRBD1 on 5 matching bases. The CDR3 is 11 residues long. Germline assignment: CDR1 SGHDT and CDR2 YYEEEE. V lost 4 bases to trimming and J lost 11 bases, with 9 bases between them. The CDR3 region has the DNA TGTGCCAGCAGCGGCGACAGAGAGCTGTTTTTT. Amino acid sequence: CASSGDRELFF.

The chain recombines TRBV5-1 with TRBJ2-5; no reliable D call. The CDR3 totals 15 residues. Germline assignment: CDR1 SGHRS and CDR2 YFSETQ. Trimming left V 6 bases short and J 1 base short, with 16 bases between. CDR3 in amino acids: CASNELGRTQETQYF. CDR3 in DNA: TGCGCCAGCAACGAGCTTGGACGGACCCAAGAGACCCAGTACTTC.

The sample holds a few counts of this clone. CDR3 in amino acids: CASTPGGSPLHF. CDR3 DNA sequence: TGTGCCAGCACCCCGGGGGGTTCACCCCTCCACTTT. This chain joins TRBV28 and TRBJ1-6; a possible D gene is TRBD1 (5 bases). Germline CDR1 MDHEN, CDR2 SYDVKM. The CDR3 is 12 amino acids. Deletions cut 7 bases from V and 9 bases from J, with 10 bases between.

The chain carries TRBV20-1 and TRBJ1-2, with TRBD1 as a possible D gene (6 bases). The germline gives CDR1 DFQATT, CDR2 SNEGSKA (reference sequence). CDR3 size: 11 residues. Trimming pared 2 bases from V and 8 bases from J, leaving 9 bases between. The DNA for the CDR3 is TGCAGTGCTAGACAGGGGACCGGCTACACCTTC. Translating it yields CSARQGTGYTF.

As to this clone: Other DNA sequences in the sample encode the same CDR3. The gene calls are TRBV7-2 and TRBJ2-7; no definite D call. Trimming removed 1 base at V and 0 bases at J, with 10 bases between. In germline, CDR1 is SGHTA, CDR2 FQGNSA. CDR3 size: 15 residues. The chain's CDR3 is CASSLGGTSSYEQYF. CDR3 bases: TGTGCCAGCAGCTTAGGGGGAACAAGCTCCTACGAGCAGTACTTC.

As regards this clone: Other DNA sequences within the sample encode an identical CDR3. The rearrangement uses TRBV5-1 and TRBJ2-7; D unclear. The germline V and J ends were trimmed by 3 bases and 1 base, with 5 bases remaining between them. This CDR3 region has 12 residues. In germline, CDR1 is SGHRS, CDR2 YFSETQ. CDR3: CASSSGSYEQYF. CDR3 nucleotides: TGCGCCAGCAGCTCCGGATCCTACGAGCAGTACTTC.

The chain carries TRBV9 and TRBJ1-2; 9 bases map to TRBD1. The CDR3 is made up of 14 amino acids. CDR1 SGDLS and CDR2 YYNGEE come from the germline V gene. With 4 bases clipped from V and 6 bases from J, the junction kept 7 bases outside the gene matches. CDR3 nucleotides: TGTGCCAGCAGCCCGACGGACAGGGGCCATGGCTACACCTTC. As protein: CASSPTDRGHGYTF.

This chain connects TRBV30 to TRBJ1-2, with D hard to call. CDR3 length: 12 residues. V lost 4 bases to trimming and J lost 6 bases, with 12 bases between them. Germline CDR1 reads GTSNPN; CDR2 reads SVGIG (reference sequence). As DNA, the CDR3 is TGTGCCTGGAAAAAAGGCCCGGATGGCTACACCTTC. Residues: CAWKKGPDGYTF.

This clone has a single count. The chain has TRBV6-5 and TRBJ1-1; no firm D call. The CDR3 has 13 amino acids. From germline, CDR1 is MNHEY and CDR2 SVGAGI. The germline V and J ends were trimmed by 6 bases and 2 bases, with 10 bases remaining between them. CDR3 in DNA: TGTGCCAGCAGGAGAACACATAACACTGAAGCTTTCTTT. This codes for CASRRTHNTEAFF.

V gene TRBV28 combines with J gene TRBJ1-6, with 9 positions matching TRBD1. The CDR3 sequence is 15 residues long. Germline V gene data show CDR1 as MDHEN and CDR2 as SYDVKM. With 6 bases clipped from V and 13 bases from J, the junction kept 13 bases outside the gene matches. CDR3 loop: CASSPGTGRRRPLHF. Here the CDR3 DNA reads TGTGCCAGCAGCCCGGGGACAGGGAGAAGGAGGCCCCTCCACTTT.

The J gene is TRBJ2-1, the V gene TRBV27; 9 bases line up with TRBD1. The trim removed 2 bases at V and 9 bases at J, leaving 11 bases unmatched. The germline gives CDR1 MNHEY, CDR2 SMNVEV (reference sequence). The CDR3 sequence is 16 residues long. CDR3 DNA sequence: TGTGCCAGCAGTTTAGGCTTTGGACAGGGGACAATTGAGCAGTTCTTC. Its protein product is CASSLGFGQGTIEQFF.

The gene calls are TRBV6-5 and TRBJ2-7, with a weak D call TRBD1 (7 bases). This CDR3 has 15 amino acids. The germline V gene has CDR1 MNHEY and CDR2 SVGAGI. V dropped 6 bases and J dropped 3 bases, with 18 bases sitting between them. CDR3 DNA sequence: TGTGCCAGCAGCCGCCAGGGGGGCCAGTTCTACGAGCAGTACTTC. Translation gives CASSRQGGQFYEQYF.

The chain couples TRBV7-9 to TRBJ1-2; D uncertain. The CDR3 loop spans 11 amino acids. V dropped 2 bases and J dropped 8 bases, with 6 bases sitting between them. The germline gives CDR1 SEHNR, CDR2 FQNEAQ (reference sequence). The chain's CDR3 is CASSLFSGYTF. The CDR3, as DNA: TGTGCCAGCAGCTTATTCTCGGGCTACACCTTC.

The genes are TRBV10-1 and TRBJ1-5; D not certain. The CDR3 contains 13 residues. Germline V lookup: CDR1 WNHNN, CDR2 SYGVQD (reference sequence). Trimming took off 5 bases at V and 4 bases at J, with 9 bases between the two ends. CDR3 bases: TGCGCCAGCAGTATCGACGGGAATCAGCCCCAGCATTTT. Translating gives CASSIDGNQPQHF.

This clone was detected ten times or more. The same CDR3 arises from other DNA sequences in this sample as well. This chain uses TRBV25-1 with TRBJ1-6; D is possibly TRBD1 (6 bases). V was cut by 3 bases and J by 9 bases, with 12 bases left in between. Germline V gene sequence: CDR1 MGHDK, CDR2 SYGVNS. This CDR3 is 14 amino acids long. This CDR3 reads CASSDTQGISPLHF. The CDR3 DNA sequence: TGTGCCAGCAGTGATACGCAGGGGATTTCACCCCTCCACTTT.

This rearrangement joins TRBV18 to TRBJ2-1; D uncertain. V lost 5 bases, J lost 1 base, and 6 bases lay in between. This CDR3 has 13 amino acids. Germline V gene sequence: CDR1 KGHSH, CDR2 LQKENI. The CDR3 DNA reads TGTGCCAGCTCAGTCGGGTCCTACAATGAGCAGTTCTTC. Translation gives CASSVGSYNEQFF.

The chain links TRBV18 to TRBJ2-4, with D possibly TRBD2 on 6 matching bases. V lost 3 bases to trimming and J lost 0 bases, with 18 bases between them. Germline assignment: CDR1 KGHSH and CDR2 LQKENI. The CDR3 covers 18 residues. The CDR3 DNA sequence: TGTGCCAGCTCACCGGGAAATATGGGACTCCAAGCCAAAAACATTCAGTACTTC. Translating it yields CASSPGNMGLQAKNIQYF.

CDR3 amino acids: CSVGRTAVENTEAFF. CDR3 coding DNA: TGCAGCGTTGGGAGAACGGCGGTAGAGAACACTGAAGCTTTCTTT. The rearrangement uses TRBV29-1 and TRBJ1-1; no definite D call. Trimming pared 4 bases from V and 1 base from J, leaving 16 bases between. The V gene's germline CDR1 is SQVTM and CDR2 ANQGSEA. CDR3 length: 15 amino acids.

This sequence joins TRBV11-2 and TRBJ1-6; no reliable D call. V lost 2 bases and J 6 bases, leaving 8 bases between the germline ends. CDR3 length equals 14 residues. Germline-derived CDR1 and CDR2 are SGHAT and FQNNGV. As DNA, the CDR3 is TGTGCCAGCAGCTTAAAGGAGTTTAATTCACCCCTCCACTTT. Translating it yields CASSLKEFNSPLHF.

The chain recombines TRBV9 with TRBJ2-1; 13 bases map to TRBD2. This CDR3 region has 17 residues. Trimming took 8 bases from V and 7 from J; bases not matched to a gene: 15. Germline-derived CDR1 and CDR2 are SGDLS and YYNGEE. CDR3 protein: CARAGDLGLAGWNEQFF. DNA of the CDR3: TGTGCCAGAGCGGGGGACCTGGGACTAGCGGGATGGAATGAGCAGTTCTTC.

The rearrangement links TRBV10-1 to TRBJ2-7; 10 nucleotides match TRBD2. CDR1 and CDR2 (germline): WNHNN, SYGVQD (reference sequence). The length of the CDR3 is 13 residues. CDR3 DNA sequence: TGCGAAACCGCTAGCGGGAGTCCCCTAGAGCAGTACTTC. Protein sequence: CETASGSPLEQYF.

Of note for this clone: At the DNA level, this CDR3 is encoded by other sequences in the same sample as well. The J gene is TRBJ2-1, the V gene TRBV5-4; TRBD2 matches at 7 bases. The length of the CDR3 is 13 residues. The J segment lost 8 bases and the V segment lost 0 bases, leaving 2 bases of the junction unmatched. The germline gives CDR1 SGHNT, CDR2 YYREEE (reference sequence). The CDR3 DNA sequence: TGTGCCAGCAGCTTGGCCGCGGGGGATGAGCAGTTCTTC. Amino acids: CASSLAAGDEQFF.

V and J are TRBV18 and TRBJ1-1; 7 bases agree with TRBD1. The length of the CDR3 is 14 residues. The junction had 4 bases not matched to a gene; V was cut back by 5 bases and J by 1 base. Germline V gene sequence: CDR1 KGHSH, CDR2 LQKENI. This CDR3 is CASSGTVGNTEAFF. In DNA form, the CDR3 reads TGTGCCAGCTCAGGGACAGTGGGGAACACTGAAGCTTTCTTT.

The chain employs TRBV9 and TRBJ2-3, with D unresolved. Trimming left V 0 bases short and J 4 bases short, with 12 bases between. This CDR3 spans 15 amino acids. Germline CDR1 is SGDLS and CDR2 is YYNGEE. CDR3 region: CASSVGSVPPDTQYF. DNA of the CDR3: TGTGCCAGCAGCGTAGGGAGCGTCCCGCCAGATACGCAGTATTTT.